These T cell receptor beta chains were read from a single sample in a study of neurological immune-mediated disorders. TCRdb itself ran the 5' RACE reads through MiXCR, one entry per CDR3 protein. The repertoire consists of 80,000 or so distinct CDR3 sequences, with approximately 10% occurring once and the leading ten covering 1.5% to 2%. Sequencing was carried out using PBMCs. The source is a man over 45 in good health. CDR3s include the opening cysteine and the closing phenylalanine or tryptophan. Each record gives: J gene, D gene, clone size, V gene, CDR3 protein, CDR3 DNA. The D gene is left open where the match is weak. Only some rows state a clone size, as once, few, many or a class for expanded clones.

j_gene: TRBJ2-7
d_gene: NA
abundance: many
v_gene: TRBV7-2
CDR3aa: CASSSTASYEQYF
CDR3nt: TGTGCCAGCAGCTCAACCGCCTCCTACGAGCAGTACTTC

j_gene: TRBJ1-1
d_gene: NA
abundance: many
v_gene: TRBV14
CDR3aa: CASSPFQGFRFTEAFF
CDR3nt: TGTGCCAGCAGCCCCTTCCAGGGATTCCGGTTCACTGAAGCTTTCTTT

j_gene: TRBJ1-6
d_gene: NA
abundance: many
v_gene: TRBV5-1
CDR3aa: CASSLGYNSPLHF
CDR3nt: TGCGCCAGCAGCTTAGGCTATAATTCACCCCTCCACTTT

j_gene: TRBJ2-4
d_gene: NA
abundance: many
v_gene: TRBV20-1
CDR3aa: CSASPEGELGNIQYF
CDR3nt: TGCAGTGCTTCCCCCGAGGGGGAGTTGGGAAACATTCAGTACTTC

j_gene: TRBJ2-5
d_gene: TRBD2
abundance: many
v_gene: TRBV20-1
CDR3aa: CSGIGLAGGWETQYF
CDR3nt: TGCAGTGGAATAGGACTAGCGGGGGGCTGGGAGACCCAGTACTTC

j_gene: TRBJ2-1
d_gene: TRBD2
abundance: many
v_gene: TRBV20-1
CDR3aa: CSARDSKRELYNEQFF
CDR3nt: TGCAGTGCTAGAGATTCTAAGCGGGAGTTGTACAATGAGCAGTTCTTC

j_gene: TRBJ2-1
d_gene: NA
abundance: NA
v_gene: TRBV28
CDR3aa: CAISVCYQQFF
CDR3nt: TGTGCCATCAGTGTATGTTATCAGCAGTTCTTC

j_gene: TRBJ2-2
d_gene: NA
abundance: many
v_gene: TRBV20-1
CDR3aa: CSASPLDPFGASTGELFF
CDR3nt: TGCAGTGCTAGCCCCCTGGACCCCTTTGGGGCGAGTACCGGGGAGCTGTTTTTT

j_gene: TRBJ2-2
d_gene: TRBD2
abundance: many
v_gene: TRBV5-1
CDR3aa: CASTSGGHTGELFF
CDR3nt: TGCGCCAGCACTAGCGGGGGACACACCGGGGAGCTGTTTTTT

j_gene: TRBJ2-7
d_gene: TRBD1
abundance: many
v_gene: TRBV5-1
CDR3aa: CASSLEAGGSYEQYF
CDR3nt: TGCGCCAGCAGCTTGGAGGCAGGGGGTAGCTACGAGCAGTACTTC

j_gene: TRBJ2-1
d_gene: TRBD2
abundance: many
v_gene: TRBV5-1
CDR3aa: CASRRTSGSRNEQFF
CDR3nt: TGCGCCAGCAGGCGGACTAGCGGGAGTCGCAATGAGCAGTTCTTC

j_gene: TRBJ2-3
d_gene: TRBD2
abundance: few
v_gene: TRBV28
CDR3aa: CASSLGGGRARDTQYF
CDR3nt: TGTGCCAGCAGTTTGGGGGGCGGGAGGGCCAGAGATACGCAGTATTTT

j_gene: TRBJ1-6
d_gene: TRBD1
abundance: many
v_gene: TRBV20-1
CDR3aa: CSAGAGDSVAPLHF
CDR3nt: TGCAGTGCTGGCGCAGGGGACAGCGTGGCGCCCCTCCACTTT

j_gene: TRBJ2-5
d_gene: TRBD1
abundance: many
v_gene: TRBV6-6
CDR3aa: CASSSDRGGTQYF
CDR3nt: TGTGCCAGCAGTTCAGACAGGGGAGGGACCCAGTACTTC

j_gene: TRBJ1-1
d_gene: NA
abundance: many
v_gene: TRBV27
CDR3aa: CASSLWAGFKAFF
CDR3nt: TGTGCCAGCAGTTTATGGGCAGGGTTCAAAGCTTTCTTT

j_gene: TRBJ2-7
d_gene: TRBD1
abundance: many
v_gene: TRBV27
CDR3aa: CASRGDRNYEQYF
CDR3nt: TGTGCCAGCAGAGGGGACAGGAACTACGAGCAGTACTTC

j_gene: TRBJ2-2
d_gene: NA
abundance: many
v_gene: TRBV9
CDR3aa: CASSRGNTGELFF
CDR3nt: TGTGCCAGCAGCCGGGGGAACACCGGGGAGCTGTTTTTT

j_gene: TRBJ2-5
d_gene: NA
abundance: NA
v_gene: TRBV5-1
CDR3aa: CASRFTGQYQETQYF
CDR3nt: TGCGCCAGCAGGTTTACTGGACAGTACCAAGAGACCCAGTACTTC

j_gene: TRBJ1-6
d_gene: TRBD1
abundance: many
v_gene: TRBV5-1
CDR3aa: CASSGDSGPNSPLHF
CDR3nt: TGCGCCAGCAGCGGGGACAGCGGGCCTAATTCACCCCTCCACTTT

j_gene: TRBJ2-1
d_gene: TRBD2
abundance: many
v_gene: TRBV7-3
CDR3aa: CASSQAGGEQFF
CDR3nt: TGTGCCAGCAGCCAAGCGGGAGGGGAGCAGTTCTTC

j_gene: TRBJ1-1
d_gene: TRBD1
abundance: many
v_gene: TRBV29-1
CDR3aa: CSARQGRTEAFF
CDR3nt: TGCAGCGCCCGACAGGGACGCACTGAAGCTTTCTTT

j_gene: TRBJ2-1
d_gene: TRBD2
abundance: NA
v_gene: TRBV28
CDR3aa: CASSLWRSGGVNYNEQFF
CDR3nt: TGTGCCAGCAGTTTATGGAGGAGCGGGGGAGTGAATTACAATGAGCAGTTCTTC

j_gene: TRBJ1-2
d_gene: TRBD1
abundance: few
v_gene: TRBV28
CDR3aa: CASLKRDRGKGYTF
CDR3nt: TGTGCCAGCTTAAAGAGGGACAGGGGGAAAGGCTACACCTTC

j_gene: TRBJ1-2
d_gene: NA
abundance: many
v_gene: TRBV28
CDR3aa: CASSAIPYGYTF
CDR3nt: TGTGCCAGCAGTGCGATCCCCTATGGCTACACCTTC

j_gene: TRBJ2-7
d_gene: NA
abundance: many
v_gene: TRBV5-1
CDR3aa: CASSLGQGSDEQYF
CDR3nt: TGCGCCAGCAGCTTGGGGCAGGGGAGTGACGAGCAGTACTTC

j_gene: TRBJ1-5
d_gene: NA
abundance: many
v_gene: TRBV25-1
CDR3aa: CASQPYGSSNQPQHF
CDR3nt: TGTGCCAGCCAACCCTACGGCAGTTCCAATCAGCCCCAGCATTTT

j_gene: TRBJ2-7
d_gene: TRBD2
abundance: many
v_gene: TRBV4-2
CDR3aa: CASSQDTSGDTTLSYEQYF
CDR3nt: TGTGCCAGCAGCCAAGATACTAGCGGGGACACAACTCTATCCTACGAGCAGTACTTC

j_gene: TRBJ2-7
d_gene: NA
abundance: many
v_gene: TRBV5-1
CDR3aa: CASSLGDFTGRGMREQYF
CDR3nt: TGCGCCAGCAGCTTGGGGGACTTCACTGGACGGGGGATGAGAGAGCAGTACTTC

j_gene: TRBJ2-5
d_gene: TRBD1
abundance: many
v_gene: TRBV20-1
CDR3aa: CSARNPEGQPPTTQYF
CDR3nt: TGCAGTGCTAGAAACCCTGAGGGACAGCCCCCAACGACCCAGTACTTC

j_gene: TRBJ1-6
d_gene: NA
abundance: many
v_gene: TRBV6-2/TRBV6-3
CDR3aa: CASSKQGFNSPLHF
CDR3nt: TGTGCCAGCAGTAAACAGGGATTCAATTCACCCCTCCACTTT

j_gene: TRBJ2-7
d_gene: TRBD1
abundance: many
v_gene: TRBV2
CDR3aa: CASRPIQGLAYEQYF
CDR3nt: TGTGCCAGCAGACCGATACAGGGGTTAGCCTACGAGCAGTACTTC

j_gene: TRBJ2-1
d_gene: TRBD2
abundance: many
v_gene: TRBV5-1
CDR3aa: CASSLSASGGSSYNEQFF
CDR3nt: TGCGCCAGCAGCCTCTCAGCTAGCGGAGGGAGCTCCTACAATGAGCAGTTCTTC

j_gene: TRBJ2-1
d_gene: TRBD1
abundance: many
v_gene: TRBV20-1
CDR3aa: CSARDPGTGLNEQFF
CDR3nt: TGCAGTGCTAGAGATCCCGGGACAGGGTTGAATGAGCAGTTCTTC

j_gene: TRBJ2-1
d_gene: TRBD2
abundance: many
v_gene: TRBV29-1
CDR3aa: CSVDGGSGRGEQFF
CDR3nt: TGCAGCGTTGACGGTGGTAGCGGGAGAGGGGAGCAGTTCTTC

j_gene: TRBJ2-3
d_gene: TRBD2
abundance: many
v_gene: TRBV11-2
CDR3aa: CASSPPPLLAGGVDTQYF
CDR3nt: TGTGCCAGCAGCCCACCCCCTCTACTAGCGGGGGGAGTAGATACGCAGTATTTT

j_gene: TRBJ2-2
d_gene: NA
abundance: few
v_gene: TRBV20-1
CDR3aa: CSARSLFGGTANTGELFF
CDR3nt: TGCAGTGCTAGGAGCCTCTTTGGGGGGACGGCGAACACCGGGGAGCTGTTTTTT

j_gene: TRBJ2-1
d_gene: NA
abundance: many
v_gene: TRBV6-5
CDR3aa: CASSYSGSEQFF
CDR3nt: TGTGCCAGCAGTTACTCGGGCAGCGAGCAGTTCTTC

j_gene: TRBJ2-1
d_gene: NA
abundance: many
v_gene: TRBV29-1
CDR3aa: CSVLPTVNNEQFF
CDR3nt: TGCAGCGTTCTTCCGACAGTGAACAATGAGCAGTTCTTC

j_gene: TRBJ1-4
d_gene: NA
abundance: NA
v_gene: TRBV25-1
CDR3aa: CASSEYRGREKLFF
CDR3nt: TGTGCCAGCAGTGAATACAGGGGCCGTGAAAAACTGTTTTTT

j_gene: TRBJ2-3
d_gene: NA
abundance: many
v_gene: TRBV27
CDR3aa: CASTRGARSDTQYF
CDR3nt: TGTGCCAGCACCCGGGGGGCGAGATCAGATACGCAGTATTTT

j_gene: TRBJ2-1
d_gene: TRBD2
abundance: many
v_gene: TRBV28
CDR3aa: CASSLPSRGSGSPDEQFF
CDR3nt: TGTGCCAGCAGCCTACCCTCAAGGGGTAGCGGGAGTCCAGATGAGCAGTTCTTC

j_gene: TRBJ2-7
d_gene: NA
abundance: many
v_gene: TRBV28
CDR3aa: CASSFQYPYEQYF
CDR3nt: TGTGCCAGCAGTTTTCAATACCCCTACGAGCAGTACTTC

j_gene: TRBJ2-2
d_gene: NA
abundance: many
v_gene: TRBV7-2
CDR3aa: CASSKSGLAAGELFF
CDR3nt: TGTGCCAGCAGTAAGAGCGGGCTCGCAGCCGGGGAGCTGTTTTTT

j_gene: TRBJ1-4
d_gene: NA
abundance: many
v_gene: TRBV7-6
CDR3aa: CASSLGWVRANEKLFF
CDR3nt: TGTGCCAGCAGCTTAGGGTGGGTCCGGGCTAATGAAAAACTGTTTTTT

j_gene: TRBJ2-5
d_gene: NA
abundance: many
v_gene: TRBV6-2/TRBV6-3
CDR3aa: CASSYLAGRQETQYF
CDR3nt: TGTGCCAGCAGTTACTTGGCGGGACGGCAAGAGACCCAGTACTTC

j_gene: TRBJ2-7
d_gene: NA
abundance: many
v_gene: TRBV14
CDR3aa: CASSRTWSEQYF
CDR3nt: TGTGCCAGCAGCCGGACGTGGTCCGAGCAGTACTTC

j_gene: TRBJ2-7
d_gene: NA
abundance: many
v_gene: TRBV5-1
CDR3aa: CASSLLPGPEYEQYF
CDR3nt: TGCGCCAGCAGCTTGCTCCCAGGCCCTGAGTACGAGCAGTACTTC

j_gene: TRBJ2-4
d_gene: NA
abundance: many
v_gene: TRBV5-5
CDR3aa: CASSFRTDLAKNIQYF
CDR3nt: TGTGCCAGCAGCTTTAGGACGGATCTAGCCAAAAACATTCAGTACTTC

j_gene: TRBJ2-2
d_gene: NA
abundance: once
v_gene: TRBV28
CDR3aa: CAISFISYRLEAGELFF
CDR3nt: TGTGCCATCAGTTTTATTAGCTACAGGCTAGAGGCCGGGGAGCTGTTTTTT

j_gene: TRBJ2-2
d_gene: TRBD1
abundance: NA
v_gene: TRBV20-1
CDR3aa: CSARDTGGENTGELFF
CDR3nt: TGCAGTGCTAGAGACACAGGGGGAGAGAACACAGGGGAGCTGTTTTTT

j_gene: TRBJ1-2
d_gene: TRBD1
abundance: many
v_gene: TRBV29-1
CDR3aa: CSVVSAGGVYGYTF
CDR3nt: TGCAGCGTTGTTTCGGCAGGGGGCGTCTATGGCTACACCTTC

j_gene: TRBJ2-2
d_gene: TRBD1
abundance: many
v_gene: TRBV7-2
CDR3aa: CASSTPGTGTTGELFF
CDR3nt: TGTGCCAGCAGCACTCCCGGGACAGGGACGACCGGGGAGCTGTTTTTT

j_gene: TRBJ2-7
d_gene: NA
abundance: many
v_gene: TRBV12-3/TRBV12-4
CDR3aa: CASSNGRVAPHEQYF
CDR3nt: TGTGCCAGCAGTAACGGCCGGGTTGCCCCCCACGAGCAGTACTTC

j_gene: TRBJ2-1
d_gene: TRBD2
abundance: many
v_gene: TRBV7-9
CDR3aa: CASSSLAGEDYNEQFF
CDR3nt: TGTGCCAGCAGCTCACTAGCGGGGGAAGACTACAATGAGCAGTTCTTC

j_gene: TRBJ2-1
d_gene: NA
abundance: many
v_gene: TRBV5-1
CDR3aa: CASSLAEDSYNEQFF
CDR3nt: TGCGCCAGCAGCTTAGCAGAGGACAGCTACAATGAGCAGTTCTTC

j_gene: TRBJ2-7
d_gene: TRBD2
abundance: many
v_gene: TRBV28
CDR3aa: CASSLLGLAGRYEQYF
CDR3nt: TGTGCCAGCAGTTTATTGGGACTAGCGGGGCGGTACGAGCAGTACTTC

j_gene: TRBJ1-6
d_gene: TRBD1
abundance: many
v_gene: TRBV12-3/TRBV12-4
CDR3aa: CASSLPAGGYNSPLHF
CDR3nt: TGTGCCAGCAGTTTGCCTGCAGGGGGCTATAATTCACCCCTCCACTTT

j_gene: TRBJ2-7
d_gene: NA
abundance: many
v_gene: TRBV27
CDR3aa: CASSLSPDYEQYF
CDR3nt: TGTGCCAGCAGTTTATCCCCAGACTACGAGCAGTACTTC

j_gene: TRBJ1-6
d_gene: NA
abundance: many
v_gene: TRBV27
CDR3aa: CASSFAAGVSYNSPLHF
CDR3nt: TGTGCCAGCAGTTTTGCGGCAGGCGTCTCCTATAATTCACCCCTCCACTTT